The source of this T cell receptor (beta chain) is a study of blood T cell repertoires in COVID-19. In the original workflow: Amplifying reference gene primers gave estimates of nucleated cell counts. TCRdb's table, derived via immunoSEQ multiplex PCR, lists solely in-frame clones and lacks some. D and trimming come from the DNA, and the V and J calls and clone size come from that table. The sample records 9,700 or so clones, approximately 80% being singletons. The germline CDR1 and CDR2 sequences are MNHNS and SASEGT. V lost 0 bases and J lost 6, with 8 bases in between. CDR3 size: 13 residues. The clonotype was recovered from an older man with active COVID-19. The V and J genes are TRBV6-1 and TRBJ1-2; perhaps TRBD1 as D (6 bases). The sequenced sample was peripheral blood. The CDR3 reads CASSEAHRDGYTF. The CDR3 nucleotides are TGTGCCAGCAGTGAAGCGCACAGGGATGGCTACACCTTC.